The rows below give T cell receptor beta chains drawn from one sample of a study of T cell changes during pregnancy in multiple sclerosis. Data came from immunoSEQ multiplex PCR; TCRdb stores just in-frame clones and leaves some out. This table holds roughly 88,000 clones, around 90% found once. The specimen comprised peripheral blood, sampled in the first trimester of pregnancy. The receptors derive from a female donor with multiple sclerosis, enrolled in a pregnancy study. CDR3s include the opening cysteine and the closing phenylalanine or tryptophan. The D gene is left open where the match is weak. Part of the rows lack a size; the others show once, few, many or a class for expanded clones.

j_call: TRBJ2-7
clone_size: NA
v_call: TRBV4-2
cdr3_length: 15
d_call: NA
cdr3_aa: CASSQTGTLSYEQYF
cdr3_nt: TGTGCCAGCAGCCAAACTGGGACTCTATCCTACGAGCAGTACTTC

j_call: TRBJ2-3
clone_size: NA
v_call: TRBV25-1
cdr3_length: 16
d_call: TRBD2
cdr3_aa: CASREGTSGGTDTQYF
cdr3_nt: TGTGCCAGCAGAGAGGGGACTAGCGGAGGCACAGATACGCAGTATTTT

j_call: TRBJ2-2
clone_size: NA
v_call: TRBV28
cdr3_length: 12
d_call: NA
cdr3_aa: CASSISTGELFF
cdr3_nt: TGTGCCAGCAGCATTAGTACTGGGGAGCTGTTTTTT

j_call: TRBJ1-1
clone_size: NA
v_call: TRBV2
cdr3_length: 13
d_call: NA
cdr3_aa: CASSDGAPGVAFF
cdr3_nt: TGTGCCAGCAGTGACGGCGCCCCCGGGGTAGCTTTCTTT

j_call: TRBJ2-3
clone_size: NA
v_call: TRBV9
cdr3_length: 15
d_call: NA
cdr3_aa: CASSLLQGNTDTQYF
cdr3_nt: TGTGCCAGCAGCTTACTACAGGGTAACACAGATACGCAGTATTTT

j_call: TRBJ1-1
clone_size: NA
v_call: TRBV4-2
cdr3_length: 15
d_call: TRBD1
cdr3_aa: CASSQGRDRETEAFF
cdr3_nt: TGTGCCAGCAGCCAAGGTCGGGACAGGGAAACTGAAGCTTTCTTT

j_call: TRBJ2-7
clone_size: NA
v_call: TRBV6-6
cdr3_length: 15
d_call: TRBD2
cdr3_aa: CASSDPLAGAREQYF
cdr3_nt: TGTGCCAGCAGTGACCCTCTAGCGGGGGCAAGGGAGCAGTACTTC

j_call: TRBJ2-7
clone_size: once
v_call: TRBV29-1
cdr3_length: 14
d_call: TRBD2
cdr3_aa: CSVRGVFPPYEQYF
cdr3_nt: TGCAGCGTTCGGGGGGTTTTCCCACCCTACGAGCAGTACTTC

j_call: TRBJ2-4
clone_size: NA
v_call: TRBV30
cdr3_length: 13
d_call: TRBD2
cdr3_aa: CAWSPTSANIQYF
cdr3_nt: TGTGCCTGGAGTCCGACTAGCGCAAACATTCAGTACTTC

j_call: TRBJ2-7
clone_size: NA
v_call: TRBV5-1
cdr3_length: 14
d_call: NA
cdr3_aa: CASSAPDSSYEQYF
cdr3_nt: TGCGCCAGCAGCGCTCCGGACAGCTCCTACGAGCAGTACTTC

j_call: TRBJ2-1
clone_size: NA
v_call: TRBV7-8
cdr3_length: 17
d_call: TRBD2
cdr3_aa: CASSEEVAGGFYNEQFF
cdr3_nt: TGTGCCAGCAGCGAGGAGGTAGCGGGAGGGTTCTACAATGAGCAGTTCTTC

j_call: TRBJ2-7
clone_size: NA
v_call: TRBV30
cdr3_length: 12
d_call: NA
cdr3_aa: CAWSSGSYEQYF
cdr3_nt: TGTGCCTGGAGTTCAGGTTCCTACGAGCAGTACTTC

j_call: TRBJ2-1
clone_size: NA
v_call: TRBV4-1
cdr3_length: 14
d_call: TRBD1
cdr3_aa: CASSDWTGNNEQFF
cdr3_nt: TGCGCCAGCAGCGATTGGACAGGGAACAATGAGCAGTTCTTC

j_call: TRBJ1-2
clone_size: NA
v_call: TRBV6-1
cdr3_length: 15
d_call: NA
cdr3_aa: CASSEPGKANYGYTF
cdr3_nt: TGTGCCAGCAGTGAACCGGGGAAAGCTAACTATGGCTACACCTTC

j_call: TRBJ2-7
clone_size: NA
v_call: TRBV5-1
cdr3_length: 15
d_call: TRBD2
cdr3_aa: CASSPLAGGYHEQYF
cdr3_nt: TGCGCCAGCAGCCCCCTAGCGGGAGGGTACCACGAGCAGTACTTC

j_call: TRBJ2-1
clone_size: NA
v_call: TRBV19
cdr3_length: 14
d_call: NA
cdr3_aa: CASKDTDISDEQFF
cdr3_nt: TGTGCCAGCAAAGATACCGACATTTCGGATGAGCAGTTCTTC

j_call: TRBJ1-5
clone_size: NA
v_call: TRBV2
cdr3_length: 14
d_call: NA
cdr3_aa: CATARQNSNQPQHF
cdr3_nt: TGTGCCACCGCGCGACAGAATAGCAATCAGCCCCAGCATTTT

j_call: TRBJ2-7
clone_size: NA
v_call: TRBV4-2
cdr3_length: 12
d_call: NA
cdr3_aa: CASSQDSYEQYF
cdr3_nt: TGTGCCAGCAGCCAAGACAGCTACGAGCAGTACTTC

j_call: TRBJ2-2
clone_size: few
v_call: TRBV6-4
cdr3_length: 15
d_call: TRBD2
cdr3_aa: CASSALAGEAGELFF
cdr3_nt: TGTGCCAGCAGCGCCCTAGCGGGAGAGGCCGGGGAGCTGTTTTTT

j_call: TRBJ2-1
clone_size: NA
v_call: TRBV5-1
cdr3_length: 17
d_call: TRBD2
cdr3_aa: CASSLATSGRPYNEQFF
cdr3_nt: TGCGCCAGCAGCTTGGCGACTAGCGGGAGACCCTACAATGAGCAGTTCTTC